This is a list of T cell receptor beta chains from one sample in a study of breast tumors, draining lymph nodes, adjacent tissues. MiXCR, applied by TCRdb to the multiplex PCR reads, yields one record per CDR3 protein. Here the sample spans around 230,000 distinct CDR3 sequences, nearly 35% being singletons. Sequencing was carried out using axillary lymph node tissue. Every receptor here comes from a female donor with breast cancer. Some clones in this sample may be carry-over from other donors' samples. CDR3s include the opening cysteine and the closing phenylalanine or tryptophan. The order of the fields is V gene, D gene, clone size, J gene, CDR3 protein, CDR3 DNA. The D gene is left open where the match is weak. Clone size appears in some rows only: once, few, many, or a class for an expanded clone.

>TRBV3-1|-|-|TRBJ1-3
CASSQHRPSGNTIYF
TGTGCCAGCAGCCAACACAGGCCTTCTGGAAACACCATATATTTT
>TRBV5-1|TRBD2|many|TRBJ2-2
CASSDLTSGEELFF
TGCGCCAGCAGCGACCTGACTAGCGGGGAGGAGCTGTTTTTT
>TRBV11-2|-|many|TRBJ2-3
CASGFGGPGDTQYF
TGTGCCAGCGGCTTCGGAGGCCCCGGGGATACGCAGTATTTT
>TRBV2|TRBD1|few|TRBJ1-1
CASTLTGEVTEAFF
TGTGCCAGCACTCTGACAGGGGAGGTCACTGAAGCTTTCTTT
>TRBV7-9|-|-|TRBJ1-6
CASSRSGTYEQYNSPLHF
TGTGCCAGCAGCCGTAGCGGGACGTACGAGCAGTATAATTCACCCCTCCACTTT
>TRBV2|-|few|TRBJ2-4
CASSEIRGNIQYF
TGTGCCAGCAGTGAAATACGGGGGAACATTCAGTACTTC
>TRBV5-1|-|-|TRBJ1-4
CASSLTGLQGKLFF
TGCGCCAGCAGCTTGACAGGCTTGCAGGGAAAACTGTTTTTT
>TRBV7-8|TRBD2|many|TRBJ2-3
CASRGLAGTDTQYF
TGTGCCAGCAGGGGACTAGCGGGCACAGATACGCAGTATTTT
>TRBV30|-|many|TRBJ2-7
CAWSVGPGEQYF
TGTGCCTGGAGTGTAGGCCCGGGGGAGCAGTACTTC
>TRBV6-6|-|many|TRBJ2-1
CASKKADSYNEQFF
TGTGCCAGCAAGAAGGCTGACTCCTACAATGAGCAGTTCTTC
>TRBV3-1|-|many|TRBJ2-5
CASSQGQWETQYF
TGTGCCAGCAGCCAAGGGCAGTGGGAGACCCAGTACTTC
>TRBV6-1|-|few|TRBJ1-2
CASTHEGLYYGYTF
TGTGCCAGCACCCATGAAGGGCTTTACTATGGCTACACCTTC
>TRBV7-6|-|-|TRBJ2-2
CASSLGRSGTGELFF
TGTGCCAGCAGCTTGGGGAGATCTGGCACCGGGGAGCTGTTTTTT
>TRBV10-3|TRBD2|many|TRBJ2-1
CAIGAGEYNEQFF
TGTGCGATCGGGGCGGGAGAATACAATGAGCAGTTCTTC
>TRBV6-5|TRBD1|many|TRBJ1-2
CASSYIGTGVVGYGYTF
TGTGCCAGCAGTTACATCGGGACAGGGGTTGTGGGCTATGGCTACACCTTC
>TRBV27|-|few|TRBJ1-3
CASSWAGGNTIYF
TGTGCCAGCAGTTGGGCAGGTGGAAACACCATATATTTT
>TRBV19|TRBD2|many|TRBJ2-3
CASSTSGGVDTQYF
TGTGCCAGTAGTACGAGCGGGGGGGTTGATACGCAGTATTTT
>TRBV7-9|-|many|TRBJ1-2
CASSPPGYSNYGYPF
TGTGCCAGCAGTCCCCCGGGGTACAGTAACTATGGCTACCCCTTC
>TRBV6-5|TRBD1|-|TRBJ2-1
CASRRRDRGYNEQFF
TGTGCCAGCAGACGCCGGGACAGAGGGTACAATGAGCAGTTCTTC
>TRBV5-1|-|-|TRBJ2-3
CASSSGSTDAQYF
TGCGCCAGCAGCTCGGGATCCACAGATGCGCAGTATTTT
>TRBV2|-|-|TRBJ1-6
CANQGQRNSPLHF
TGTGCCAACCAGGGGCAGCGTAATTCACCCCTCCACTTT
>TRBV30|-|few|TRBJ2-7
CAWSVGFGAISYEQYF
TGTGCCTGGAGTGTAGGTTTCGGGGCTATATCCTACGAGCAGTACTTC
>TRBV9|-|many|TRBJ2-1
CASSADYGNEQFF
TGTGCCAGCAGCGCTGACTATGGGAATGAGCAGTTCTTC
>TRBV6-1|-|many|TRBJ1-6
CASSEVVGSNSPLHF
TGTGCCAGCAGTGAGGTGGTAGGTAGCAATTCACCCCTCCACTTT
>TRBV7-9|-|-|TRBJ2-5
CASSLDLQGPSEVPFF
TGTGCCAGCAGCTTGGACCTACAGGGCCCGTCCGAGGTCCCTTTCTTT
>TRBV12-5|-|-|TRBJ1-2
CASGPGDKLWGYTF
TGTGCTAGTGGGCCCGGGGACAAGCTTTGGGGCTACACCTTC
>TRBV19|-|many|TRBJ2-6
CASKQLRSGANVLTF
TGTGCCAGTAAACAGCTCCGCTCTGGGGCCAACGTCCTGACTTTC
>TRBV11-2|TRBD1|many|TRBJ2-7
CASSSRTGHYEQYF
TGTGCCAGCAGCTCCCGGACAGGGCACTACGAGCAGTACTTC
>TRBV20-1|TRBD1|-|TRBJ2-7
CSAWGQGVGEQYF
TGCAGTGCTTGGGGACAGGGGGTAGGGGAGCAGTACTTC
>TRBV12-3/TRBV12-4|TRBD1|many|TRBJ2-3
CASKLGQGPTDTQYF
TGTGCCAGCAAGCTCGGACAGGGCCCCACAGATACGCAGTATTTT
>TRBV19|TRBD1|-|TRBJ1-5
CASSMVGQGWEPQHF
TGTGCCAGTAGTATGGTGGGACAGGGTTGGGAGCCCCAGCATTTT
>TRBV4-1|-|many|TRBJ1-6
CASSDAVFSYNSPLHF
TGCGCCAGCAGCGATGCAGTCTTCTCCTATAATTCACCCCTCCACTTT
>TRBV20-1|TRBD1|many|TRBJ1-5
CSAKQGSNQPQHF
TGCAGTGCTAAACAGGGGTCCAATCAGCCCCAGCATTTT
>TRBV5-1|-|many|TRBJ2-2
CASSWKDGTSNTGELFF
TGCGCCAGCAGCTGGAAGGACGGGACATCAAACACCGGGGAGCTGTTTTTT
>TRBV15|-|many|TRBJ2-1
CATSRQRGGINNEQFF
TGTGCCACCAGCAGACAAAGGGGGGGCATCAACAATGAGCAGTTCTTC
>TRBV5-4|-|many|TRBJ2-7
CASSLENGEQYF
TGTGCCAGCAGCTTAGAAAACGGCGAGCAGTACTTC
>TRBV29-1|TRBD1|many|TRBJ2-1
CSVHRGIYNEQFF
TGCAGCGTTCACAGGGGTATCTACAATGAGCAGTTCTTC
>TRBV12-5|-|many|TRBJ2-7
CASGLGGAKEQYF
TGTGCTAGTGGTCTTGGCGGGGCAAAGGAGCAGTACTTC
>TRBV25-1|TRBD2|many|TRBJ2-2
CASSEYGGGNTGELFF
TGTGCCAGCAGTGAATACGGCGGGGGAAACACCGGGGAGCTGTTTTTT
>TRBV24-1|TRBD2|-|TRBJ2-1
CATSSPQDSAGEEQFF
TGTGCCACCAGCAGCCCCCAGGACTCCGCGGGGGAAGAGCAGTTCTTC
>TRBV25-1|TRBD2|-|TRBJ2-1
CASSELGGSRYNEQFF
TGTGCCAGCAGTGAATTGGGCGGGAGTAGGTACAATGAGCAGTTCTTC
>TRBV5-8|-|many|TRBJ1-5
CASSQRVRNLLGNQPQHF
TGTGCCAGCAGCCAGAGGGTCCGAAACCTATTAGGCAATCAGCCCCAGCATTTT
>TRBV19|-|few|TRBJ2-3
CASSTRQGGSTDTQYF
TGTGCCAGTAGTACGCGGCAGGGGGGGAGCACAGATACGCAGTATTTT
>TRBV6-1|TRBD1|once|TRBJ1-6
CASWRGEGAPVASPLHF
TGTGCCAGCTGGAGGGGAGAGGGGGCCCCTGTAGCCTCACCCCTCCACTTT
>TRBV10-1|-|-|TRBJ2-1
CASSPNSRNYNEQFF
TGCGCCAGCAGCCCCAACAGTCGAAATTACAATGAGCAGTTCTTC
>TRBV4-2|-|many|TRBJ2-1
CASSQAGQINNEQFF
TGTGCCAGCAGCCAGGCGGGACAAATAAACAATGAGCAGTTCTTC
>TRBV9|-|-|TRBJ2-5
CASSVTADALETPYF
TGTGCCAGCAGCGTAACCGCGGACGCGTTGGAGACCCCGTACTTC
>TRBV20-1|-|many|TRBJ2-5
CSASGPGATSETQYF
TGCAGTGCCTCCGGGCCAGGAGCAACCTCCGAGACCCAGTACTTC